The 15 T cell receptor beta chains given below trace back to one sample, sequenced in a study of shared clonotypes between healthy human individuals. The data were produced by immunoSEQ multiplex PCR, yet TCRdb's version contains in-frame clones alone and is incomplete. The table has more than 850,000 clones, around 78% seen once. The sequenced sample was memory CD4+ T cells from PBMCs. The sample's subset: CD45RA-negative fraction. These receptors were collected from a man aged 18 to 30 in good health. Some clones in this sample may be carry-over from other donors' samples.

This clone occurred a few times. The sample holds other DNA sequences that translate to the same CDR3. This CDR3 reads CASSQQGQETQYF. The CDR3 DNA is TGTGCCAGCAGCCAACAGGGCCAAGAGACCCAGTACTTC. This chain joins TRBV4-2 and TRBJ2-5; D perhaps matches TRBD1 (5 bases). Germline V gene sequence: CDR1 LGHNA, CDR2 YNFKEQ. V lost 2 bases, J lost 1 base, and 5 bases lay in between. The CDR3 consists of 13 residues.

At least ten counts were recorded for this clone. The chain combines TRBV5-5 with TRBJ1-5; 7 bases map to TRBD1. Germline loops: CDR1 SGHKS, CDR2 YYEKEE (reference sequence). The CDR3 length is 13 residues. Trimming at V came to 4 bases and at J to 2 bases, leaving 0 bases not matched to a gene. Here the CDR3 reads CASSDRGNQPQHF. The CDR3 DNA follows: TGTGCCAGCAGCGACAGGGGCAATCAGCCCCAGCATTTT.

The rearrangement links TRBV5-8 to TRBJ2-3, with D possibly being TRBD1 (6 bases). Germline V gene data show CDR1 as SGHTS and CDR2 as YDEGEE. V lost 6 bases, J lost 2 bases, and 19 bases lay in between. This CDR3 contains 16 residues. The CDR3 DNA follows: TGTGCCAGCACCCCCGGACAGTACTTATTCACAGATACGCAGTATTTT. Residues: CASTPGQYLFTDTQYF.

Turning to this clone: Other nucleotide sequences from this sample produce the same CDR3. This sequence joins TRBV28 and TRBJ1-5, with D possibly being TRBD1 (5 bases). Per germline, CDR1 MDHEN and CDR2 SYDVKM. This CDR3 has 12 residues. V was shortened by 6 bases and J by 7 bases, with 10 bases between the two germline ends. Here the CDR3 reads CASRQGGQPQHF. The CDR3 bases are TGTGCCAGCAGGCAGGGCGGCCAGCCCCAGCATTTT.

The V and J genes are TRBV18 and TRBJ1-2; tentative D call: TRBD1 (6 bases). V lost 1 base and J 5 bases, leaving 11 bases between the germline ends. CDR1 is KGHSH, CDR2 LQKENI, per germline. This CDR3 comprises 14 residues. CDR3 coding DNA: TGTGCCAGCTCACCACTCGACAGGATATATGGCTACACCTTC. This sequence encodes CASSPLDRIYGYTF.

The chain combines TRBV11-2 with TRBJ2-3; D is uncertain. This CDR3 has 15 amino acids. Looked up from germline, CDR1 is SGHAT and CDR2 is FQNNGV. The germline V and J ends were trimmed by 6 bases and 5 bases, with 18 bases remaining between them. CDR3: CASRPSRTEIDTQYF. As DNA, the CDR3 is TGTGCCAGCAGACCTAGTAGGACCGAAATAGATACGCAGTATTTT.

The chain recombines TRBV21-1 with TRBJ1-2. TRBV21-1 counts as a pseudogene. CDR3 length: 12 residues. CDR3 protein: CATLGWDYGYTF. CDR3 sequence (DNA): TGTGCCACCCTAGGTTGGGACTATGGCTACACCTTC.

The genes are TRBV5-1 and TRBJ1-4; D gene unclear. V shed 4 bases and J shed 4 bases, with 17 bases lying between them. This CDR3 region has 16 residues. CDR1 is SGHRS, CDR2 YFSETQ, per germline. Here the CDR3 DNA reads TGCGCCAGCAGCCCGGCTGACGGAGCCCTTAATGAAAAACTGTTTTTT. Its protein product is CASSPADGALNEKLFF.

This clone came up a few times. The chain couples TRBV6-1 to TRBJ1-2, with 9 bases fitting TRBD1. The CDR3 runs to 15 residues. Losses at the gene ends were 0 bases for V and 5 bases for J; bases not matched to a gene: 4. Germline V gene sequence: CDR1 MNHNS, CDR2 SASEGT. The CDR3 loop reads CASSEAWGTGYGYTF. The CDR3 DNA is TGTGCCAGCAGTGAAGCGTGGGGGACAGGGTATGGCTACACCTTC.

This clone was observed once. CDR3 protein: CASSPGQLLSNQPQHF. DNA of the CDR3: TGTGCCAGCAGTCCCGGACAGCTCCTTAGCAATCAGCCCCAGCATTTT. V and J are TRBV28 and TRBJ1-5, with D possibly being TRBD1 (6 bases). Germline V lookup: CDR1 MDHEN, CDR2 SYDVKM. The V end was cut by 5 bases, the J end by 0 bases, with 14 bases between. The CDR3 totals 16 residues.

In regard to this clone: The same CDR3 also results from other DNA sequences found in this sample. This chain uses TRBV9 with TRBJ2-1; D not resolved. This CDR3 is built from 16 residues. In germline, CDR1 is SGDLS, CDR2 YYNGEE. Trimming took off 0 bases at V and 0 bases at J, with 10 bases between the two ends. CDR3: CASSVDPASSYNEQFF. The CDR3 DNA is TGTGCCAGCAGCGTAGACCCGGCCAGCTCCTACAATGAGCAGTTCTTC.

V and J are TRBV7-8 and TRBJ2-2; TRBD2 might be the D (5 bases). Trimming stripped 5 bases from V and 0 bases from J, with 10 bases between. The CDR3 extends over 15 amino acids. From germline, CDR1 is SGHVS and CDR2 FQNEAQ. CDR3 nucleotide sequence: TGTGCCAGCAGCGAATGGACTTCGAACACCGGGGAGCTGTTTTTT. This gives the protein CASSEWTSNTGELFF.

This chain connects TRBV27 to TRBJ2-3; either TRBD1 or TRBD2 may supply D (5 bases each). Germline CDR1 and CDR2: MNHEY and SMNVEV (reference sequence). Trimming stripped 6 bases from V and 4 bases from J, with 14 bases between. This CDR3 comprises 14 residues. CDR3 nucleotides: TGTGCCAGCAGCGTGAGGGGTTCCCCAGATACGCAGTATTTT. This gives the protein CASSVRGSPDTQYF.

The CDR3 loop is CASRSSGGYTF. The CDR3 DNA follows: TGTGCCAGCAGGTCCTCGGGGGGCTACACCTTC. The V and J genes are TRBV6-5 and TRBJ1-2; no clear D gene. This CDR3 region has 11 residues. Germline assignment: CDR1 MNHEY and CDR2 SVGAGI. With 6 bases removed from V and 8 bases from J, the gap between germline ends came to 10 bases.

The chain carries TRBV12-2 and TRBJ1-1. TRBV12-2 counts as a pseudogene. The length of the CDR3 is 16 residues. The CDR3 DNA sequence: TGTGCAAGTCGCACAAGGGGGAGGCAGCTGAACACTGAAGCTTTCTTT. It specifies CASRTRGRQLNTEAFF.